The clone carrying this T cell receptor beta chain has ten or more counts. The antigen is undetermined. CDR1 and CDR2 from the germline V gene are SGHVS and FQNEAQ. This CDR3 has 13 amino acids. Deletions cut 1 base from V and 9 bases from J, with 7 bases between. Excluded were patients with other autoimmune diseases, uncontrolled infections, pregnancy or lactation. RNA served as the template for amplifying TCR beta CDR3 regions. Amplification began with first-round RT-PCR using HTBI primers, then second-round multiplex PCR was performed. TCRdb reprocessed the multiplex PCR reads via MiXCR and lists one record per CDR3 protein. Of 500,000 to 700,000 distinct CDR3 sequences in the sample, just under 40% were seen once. The data were taken from a study of Graves' ophthalmopathy and Graves' hyperthyroidism. Study-wide results and caveats: Most expanded clonotypes from thyroid (those above 0.001 frequency) were also found in blood.

The clonotype was recovered from an adult man with Graves' hyperthyroidism. Sample: peripheral blood or thyroid tissue (not recorded which). This chain links TRBV7-8 with TRBJ1-6; D might be TRBD1 (5 bases). The CDR3 protein is CASSLDRGSPLHF. In DNA, the CDR3 is TGTGCCAGCAGCTTAGATAGGGGTTCACCCCTCCACTTT.